The present T cell receptor (beta chain) was sequenced within a study of T cell clones after liver transplantation. At the level of the study: Liver transplant recipients had immunosuppression withdrawal attempted within 2 years. TCRbeta sequencing after a pre-transplant mixed lymphocyte reaction identified graft-donor-reactive clones, later tracked in post-transplant blood. Study observations and caveats: The donor-reactive repertoire was only partly measurable in a couple of subjects, lacking donor cells.

Data came from immunoSEQ multiplex PCR; TCRdb stores just in-frame clones and leaves some out. The sample lists around 35,000 clones; about 95% were seen once. Details on this clone: No antigen is known for it.

Per the germline V gene, CDR1 is SGHTS and CDR2 is YDEGEE. CDR3 length equals 15 residues. Trimming at V came to 3 bases and at J to 6 bases, leaving 6 bases not matched to a gene. This chain connects TRBV5-8 to TRBJ1-5, with 10 bases aligning to TRBD1. Sequences were derived from CD8+ T cells from blood, sampled 12 months after liver transplant. This TCR derives from a human patient who received a liver transplant. Some T cells may be transferred from the graft donor. DNA of the CDR3: TGTGCCAGCAGCTCGAGACAGGGGGCAAGTCAGCCCCAGCATTTT. Its protein product is CASSSRQGASQPQHF.